The 15 T cell receptor beta chains listed next were all sequenced from one sample in a study of early T cells in non-severe SARS-CoV-2 infection. TCRdb fed the 5' RACE reads into MiXCR, producing one record per CDR3 protein. The sample records tens of thousands of distinct CDR3 sequences, about 4.8% being singletons. The sequenced sample was whole blood. Receptors originate from an adult who was a healthcare worker with PCR-confirmed SARS-CoV-2 infection or an uninfected control (not recorded which).

This clonotype was recorded at least ten times. The rearrangement joins TRBV7-2 to TRBJ2-6; D is possibly TRBD2 (5 bases). This CDR3 region has 17 residues. Trimming left V 4 bases short and J 0 bases short, with 13 bases between. Germline assignment: CDR1 SGHTA and CDR2 FQGNSA. CDR3 sequence (DNA): TGTGCCAGCAGCTCTAGAGGGCTCATCTCTGGGGCCAACGTCCTGACTTTC. Encoded protein: CASSSRGLISGANVLTF.

This clonotype was counted at least ten times. The rearrangement uses TRBV6-4 and TRBJ2-7; D is undetermined. The CDR3 is made up of 12 amino acids. CDR1 and CDR2 (germline): MRHNA, SNTAGT. V shed 6 bases and J shed 0 bases, with 6 bases lying between them. This chain's CDR3 is CASSRSSYEQYF. As DNA, the CDR3 is TGTGCCAGCAGCCGTAGCTCCTACGAGCAGTACTTC.

At least ten counts were recorded for this clonotype. J is TRBJ2-5 and V is TRBV18; D is unclear. V lost 6 bases, J lost 4 bases, and 12 bases lay in between. This CDR3 spans 13 amino acids. Germline V gene lookup returns CDR1 KGHSH and CDR2 LQKENI. The CDR3 coding sequence is TGTGCCAGCTCCCTACATGGTGGAGAGACCCAGTACTTC. This gives the protein CASSLHGGETQYF.

This clonotype showed up many times. This chain links TRBV21-1 with TRBJ1-6; the table assigns TRBD1, which was not confirmed against the DNA. TRBV21-1 is annotated as a pseudogene. This CDR3 spans 15 amino acids. This CDR3 is CASSKGARGEVPLHF. The CDR3 DNA follows: TGTGCCAGCAGCAAAGGAGCCAGGGGGGAAGTACCCCTCCACTTT.

This clonotype was seen many times. V usage is TRBV11-2 and J usage is TRBJ2-2; D perhaps matches TRBD2 (6 bases). Germline assignment: CDR1 SGHAT and CDR2 FQNNGV. Trimming removed 2 bases at V and 4 bases at J, with 14 bases between. CDR3 size: 16 residues. The CDR3 is CASSLLGLSGTGELFF. The CDR3 DNA sequence: TGTGCCAGCAGCTTACTCGGACTTAGCGGCACCGGGGAGCTGTTTTTT.

This clonotype was seen many times. This chain links TRBV7-2 with TRBJ2-7; D unresolved. The germline V gene has CDR1 SGHTA and CDR2 FQGNSA. CDR3 length: 13 residues. Trimming left V 2 bases short and J 3 bases short, with 8 bases between. This CDR3 reads CASSLSTVYEQYF. The CDR3 DNA sequence: TGTGCCAGCAGCTTATCTACAGTCTACGAGCAGTACTTC.

This clonotype has a count of ten or more. The V and J genes are TRBV12-3 or TRBV12-4 and TRBJ2-7; D ambiguous. This CDR3 has 13 amino acids. The V gene lost 5 bases and the J gene lost 0 bases, with 8 bases spanning the gap. Here the CDR3 DNA reads TGTGCCAGCAGTCCGACGTCCTCCTACGAGCAGTACTTC. It translates to CASSPTSSYEQYF.

This clonotype was recorded at least ten times. The rearrangement joins TRBV29-1 to TRBJ2-1; D might be TRBD2 (6 bases). The germline CDR1 and CDR2 sequences are SQVTM and ANQGSEA. CDR3 size: 12 residues. V gave up 6 bases and J gave up 4 bases, with 10 bases separating them. The CDR3 coding sequence is TGCAGCGTCAAGGAGGGTTACAATGAGCAGTTCTTC. This encodes CSVKEGYNEQFF.

In this sample, this clonotype turned up many times. The CDR3 sequence: CAWARTGAHQPQHF. DNA for the CDR3: TGTGCCTGGGCCCGGACAGGGGCACATCAGCCCCAGCATTTT. The chain employs TRBV30 and TRBJ1-5, with 9 bases fitting TRBD1. In germline, CDR1 is GTSNPN, CDR2 SVGIG (reference sequence). V gave up 5 bases and J gave up 5 bases; unmatched junction bases: 7. CDR3 size: 14 residues.

This clonotype was detected ten times or more. The chain couples TRBV6-1 to TRBJ2-5, with TRBD2 identical over 7 bases. The CDR3 loop spans 15 amino acids. Germline-derived CDR1 and CDR2 are MNHNS and SASEGT. Losses at the gene ends were 6 bases for V and 2 bases for J; bases not matched to a gene: 9. This CDR3 is CASSSTSWLQETQYF. Written as DNA, the CDR3 is TGTGCCAGCAGCTCGACTAGCTGGTTGCAAGAGACCCAGTACTTC.

This clonotype showed up many times. The V and J genes are TRBV6-5 and TRBJ1-2, with 7 bases fitting TRBD1. Trimming at V came to 3 bases and at J to 4 bases, leaving 5 bases not matched to a gene. Germline CDR1 reads MNHEY; CDR2 reads SVGAGI. The CDR3 runs to 14 residues. This chain's CDR3 is CASSYTGQSYGYTF. Written as DNA, the CDR3 is TGTGCCAGCAGTTATACGGGACAGAGCTATGGCTACACCTTC.

In nucleotides, the CDR3 is TGTGCCAGCAGTGAATTGGCTGCCCCTAATGAGCAGTTCTTC. Protein product: CASSELAAPNEQFF. The V gene is TRBV2, the J gene TRBJ2-1; D not resolved. V dropped 2 bases and J dropped 7 bases, with 12 bases sitting between them. Germline loops: CDR1 SNHLY, CDR2 FYNNEI. The CDR3 has 14 residues.

This clonotype has a handful of counts. The chain employs TRBV20-1 and TRBJ2-7; a weak D match, TRBD2 (6 bases). The CDR3 sequence is 13 residues long. Germline CDR1 and CDR2: DFQATT and SNEGSKA (reference sequence). V dropped 4 bases and J dropped 2 bases, with 12 bases sitting between them. CDR3 bases: TGCAGTGCTACGGGACTTACCGCCTACGAGCAGTACTTC. Its protein is CSATGLTAYEQYF.

This clonotype has ten or more counts. J is TRBJ2-1 and V is TRBV15, with 8 bases lining up with TRBD2. With 0 bases clipped from V and 9 bases from J, the junction kept 7 bases outside the gene matches. CDR1 is LNHNV and CDR2 is YYDKDF in the germline V gene (reference sequence). The CDR3 runs 15 residues. The CDR3: CATSRETSGRGEQFF. For the CDR3, the DNA is TGTGCCACCAGCAGAGAAACTAGCGGTCGGGGTGAGCAGTTCTTC.

This clonotype was seen repeatedly, ten times or more. The CDR3 spells CASSYDAEELFF. The DNA of the CDR3 is TGTGCCAGCAGTTACGACGCGGAGGAGCTGTTTTTT. This sequence joins TRBV6-6 and TRBJ2-2; no definite D call. Trimming removed 2 bases at V and 10 bases at J, with 8 bases between. CDR3 length equals 12 residues. Germline V gene data show CDR1 as MNHNY and CDR2 as SVGAGI (reference sequence).